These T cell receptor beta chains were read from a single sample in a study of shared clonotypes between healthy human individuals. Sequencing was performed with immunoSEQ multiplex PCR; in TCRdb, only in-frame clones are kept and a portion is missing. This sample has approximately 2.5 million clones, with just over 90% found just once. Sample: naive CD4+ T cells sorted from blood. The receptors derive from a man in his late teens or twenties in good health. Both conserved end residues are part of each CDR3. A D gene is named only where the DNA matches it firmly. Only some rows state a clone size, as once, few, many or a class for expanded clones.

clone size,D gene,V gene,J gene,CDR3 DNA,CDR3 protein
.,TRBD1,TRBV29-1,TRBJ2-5,TGCAGCGTGAAACAGGGGCCTATGGAGACCCAGTACTTC,CSVKQGPMETQYF
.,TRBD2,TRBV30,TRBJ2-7,TGTGCCTGGAGCCCTTTGGCGGGAGAGACGACTAGTCGTTCCTACGAGCAGTACTTC,CAWSPLAGETTSRSYEQYF
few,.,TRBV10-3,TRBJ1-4,TGTGCCATCAGGTCCTCAGGGTCAGCTAATGAAAAACTGTTTTTT,CAIRSSGSANEKLFF
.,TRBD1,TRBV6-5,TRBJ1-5,TGTGCCAGCAGGTTAAACAGGGGCAGCAATCAGCCCCAGCATTTT,CASRLNRGSNQPQHF
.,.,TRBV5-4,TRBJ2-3,TGTGCCAGCAGCCATCTATCCGGGACACTTAGCACAGATACGCAGTATTTT,CASSHLSGTLSTDTQYF
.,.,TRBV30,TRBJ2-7,TGTGCCTGGAGTGTACTAGCAAGCGAGCAGTACTTC,CAWSVLASEQYF
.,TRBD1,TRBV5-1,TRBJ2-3,TGCGCCAGCAGCTTGGAGGGACAGGGCACAGATACGCAGTATTTT,CASSLEGQGTDTQYF
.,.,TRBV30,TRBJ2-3,TGTGCCTGGAGTGACCCAAGAGATACGCAGTATTTT,CAWSDPRDTQYF
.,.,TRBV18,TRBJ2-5,TGTGCCAGCTCAACCGGGACAACAGAGACCCAGTACTTC,CASSTGTTETQYF
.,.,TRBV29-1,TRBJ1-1,TGCAGCGTTACTCTTATGAACACTGAAGCTTTCTTT,CSVTLMNTEAFF
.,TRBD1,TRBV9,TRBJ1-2,TGTGCCAGCAGCGGCGCAGGGGGGAGCTCCTATGGCTACACCTTC,CASSGAGGSSYGYTF
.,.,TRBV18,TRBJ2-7,TGTGCCAGCTCACCGGGAGTGCAAGAGGACGAGCAGTACTTC,CASSPGVQEDEQYF
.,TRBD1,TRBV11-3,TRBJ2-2,TGTGCCAGCAGCTCAGACAGGGGTAATAGGACCGGGGAGCTGTTTTTT,CASSSDRGNRTGELFF
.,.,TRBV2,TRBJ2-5,TGTGCCAGCAGCCGCGACGGGTTAGAGACCCAGTACTTC,CASSRDGLETQYF
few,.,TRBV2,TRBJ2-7,TGTGCCACCACCATGACTGAGAAAACCTACGAGCAGTACTTC,CATTMTEKTYEQYF
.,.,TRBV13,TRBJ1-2,TGTGCCAGCAGCTCTGGACAGATCTCAGGTGGCTACACCTTC,CASSSGQISGGYTF
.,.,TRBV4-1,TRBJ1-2,TGCGCCAGCAGCCAACCAAAACGGGGTTCTAACTATGGCTACACCTTC,CASSQPKRGSNYGYTF
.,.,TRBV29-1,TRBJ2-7,TGCAGCGTTGAAGAAGGAAGGGGTTACGAGCAGTACTTC,CSVEEGRGYEQYF
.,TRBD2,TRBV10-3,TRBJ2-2,TGTGCCATCACCGGGACTAGCGGGGGGTTTAACACCGGGGAGCTGTTTTTT,CAITGTSGGFNTGELFF
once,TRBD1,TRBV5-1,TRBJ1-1,TGCGCCAGCAGCTTGCCCCTGGGACAGTCATCTGAAGCTTTCTTT,CASSLPLGQSSEAFF
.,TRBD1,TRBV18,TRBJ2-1,TGTGCCAGCTCATCGGGACAGGGGTATTACAATGAGCAGTTCTTC,CASSSGQGYYNEQFF
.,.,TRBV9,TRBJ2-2,TGTGCCAGCAGCGTAGCAAACAGGGTTCCCGGGGAGCTGTTTTTT,CASSVANRVPGELFF
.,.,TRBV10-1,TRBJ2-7,TGCGCCAGCATCCGAGGACAGACACCCTCCTACGAGCAGTACTTC,CASIRGQTPSYEQYF
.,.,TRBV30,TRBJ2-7,TGTGCCTGGAGTCGCGATATGCAGTACTTC,CAWSRDMQYF
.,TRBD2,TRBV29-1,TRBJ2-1,TGCAGCGTTTCGGGCGCTAGCGGTATGTACAATGAGCAGTTCTTC,CSVSGASGMYNEQFF
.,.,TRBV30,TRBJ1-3,TGTGCCTGGAGTGTATGGCGGGGAGGTGGAAACACCATATATTTT,CAWSVWRGGGNTIYF
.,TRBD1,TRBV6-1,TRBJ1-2,TGTGCCAGCAGTGCGCTTTCCAGACAGGGGGCAGGGTATGGCTACACCTTC,CASSALSRQGAGYGYTF
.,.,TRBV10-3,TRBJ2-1,TGTGCCATCAGTGAGGGTAGGCTAGCCTTCCTCCTACGGGATGAGCAGTTCTTC,CAISEGRLAFLLRDEQFF
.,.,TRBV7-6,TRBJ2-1,TGTGCCAGCAGCTTAGGAGGTCGGATCAGGAATGAGCAGTTCTTC,CASSLGGRIRNEQFF
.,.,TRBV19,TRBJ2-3,TGTGCCAGTAGTATATTGTCCGCGACAACAGATACGCAGTATTTT,CASSILSATTDTQYF
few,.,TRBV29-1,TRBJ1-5,TGCAGCACTCGAGGGGGGAGCAATCAGCCCCAGCATTTT,CSTRGGSNQPQHF
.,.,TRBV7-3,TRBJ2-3,TGTGCCAGCAGCCAATTCGGGTCCCGGGTCAGTGGTACGCAGTATTTT,CASSQFGSRVSGTQYF
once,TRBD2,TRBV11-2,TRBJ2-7,TGTGCCAGCAGAGCAAGCGGGGGGACCCTCTACGAGCAGTACTTC,CASRASGGTLYEQYF
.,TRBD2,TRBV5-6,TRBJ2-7,TGTGCCAGCAGCTTGGAGGCCCTAGCGGGATCCGAGCAGTACTTC,CASSLEALAGSEQYF
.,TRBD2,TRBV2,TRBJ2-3,TGTGCCAGCAGTGAACAAGCGGGGACTACAGATACGCAGTATTTT,CASSEQAGTTDTQYF
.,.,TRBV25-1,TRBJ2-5,TGTGCCAGCAGTGAATGGGAAGGGTCCGCGACCCAGTACTTC,CASSEWEGSATQYF
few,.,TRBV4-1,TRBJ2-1,TGCGCCAGCAGCCAAGGGCAGGGCCTCTCCTACAATGAGCAGTTCTTC,CASSQGQGLSYNEQFF
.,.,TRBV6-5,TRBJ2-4,TGTGCCAGCAGTTACTCCGCAGGAGTAGCCAAAAACATTCAGTACTTC,CASSYSAGVAKNIQYF
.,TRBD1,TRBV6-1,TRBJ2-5,TGTGCCAGCAGACAGGGGGGTGAGACCCAGTACTTC,CASRQGGETQYF
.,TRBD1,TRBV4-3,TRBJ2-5,TGCGCCAGCAGCCAAACAGGGGGCAGGAGGGAGACCCAGTACTTC,CASSQTGGRRETQYF
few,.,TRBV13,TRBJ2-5,TGTGCCAGCAGCTTAGCGGGACAAGACCAAGAGACCCAGTACTTC,CASSLAGQDQETQYF
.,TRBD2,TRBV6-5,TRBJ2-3,TGTGCCAGCAGTTACGTAGCGGGGGTTAGCACAGATACGCAGTATTTT,CASSYVAGVSTDTQYF
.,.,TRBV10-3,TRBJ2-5,TGTGCCATCAGTGAGTCGGGCCCTGAGGCCCAGTACTTC,CAISESGPEAQYF
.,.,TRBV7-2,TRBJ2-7,TGTGCCAGCAGCTTAGTGTTCATGGGGACCTACGAGCAGTACTTC,CASSLVFMGTYEQYF
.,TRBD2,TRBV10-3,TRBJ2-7,TGTGCCATCGGACTAGCGGCCTACGAGCAGTACTTC,CAIGLAAYEQYF